This TCR beta chain was identified in a study of T cells in Graves' hyperthyroidism and ophthalmopathy. Study-wide context: Pretreatment peripheral blood was obtained at initial diagnosis. Study results and limitations: In the analysis, a 13 V-J model separated ophthalmopathy from stable hyperthyroidism.

Regions amplified from RNA transcripts were the TCR beta CDR3 regions. During a first-round RT-PCR of the TCR CDR3, the HTBI primer set was used. TCRdb itself ran the multiplex PCR reads through MiXCR, one entry per CDR3 protein. This table has 350,000 to 400,000 distinct CDR3 sequences, under 15% appearing once. On the basis of clinical symptoms, serum thyroxine and TRAb, thyroid ultrasound and orbital computed tomography, diagnoses were made. CDR3 length equals 15 residues. CDR1 and CDR2 from the germline V gene are DFQATT and SNEGSKA (reference sequence). V lost 0 bases, J lost 3 bases, and 15 bases lay in between. Comment on this clonotype: Antigen: not known.

V gene TRBV20-1 combines with J gene TRBJ2-7, with D possibly TRBD1 on 7 matching bases. Sequencing used blood. This TCR derives from a woman in her thirties with Graves' hyperthyroidism. DNA of the CDR3: TGCAGTGCTAGAGAACCGGCGGGACAGTACTACGAGCAGTACTTC. It codes for CSAREPAGQYYEQYF.